A single sample gave rise to the 7 T cell receptor beta chains below, sequenced in a study of T cell responses to AZD1222 COVID-19 vaccine. TCRdb's copy holds only in-frame clones and misses some; the assay was immunoSEQ multiplex PCR. This sample has 150,000 or so clones, with 92% found just once. The source material was peripheral blood, sampled on day 0 of AZD1222 vaccination. These TCRs come from an adult in good health.

The chain joins TRBV5-1 to TRBJ1-1; D uncertain. Looked up from germline, CDR1 is SGHRS and CDR2 is YFSETQ. V was clipped by 4 bases and J by 1 base, with 14 bases between them. CDR3 length equals 15 residues. The CDR3, as DNA: TGCGCCAGCAGCAGCATGGGAAGTCGGAACACTGAAGCTTTCTTT. It translates to CASSSMGSRNTEAFF.

This rearrangement joins TRBV6-5 to TRBJ1-3; D ambiguous. Between the trimmed V and J ends, which lost 8 bases and 4 bases, there was a span of 12 bases. The CDR3 runs 13 residues. The germline V gene encodes CDR1 MNHEY and CDR2 SVGAGI. The CDR3 reads CASLGLTGNTIYF. The CDR3 DNA sequence: TGTGCCAGCCTGGGTTTAACGGGAAACACCATATATTTT.

The V and J genes are TRBV28 and TRBJ2-2, with TRBD2 matching 7 bases. Germline trimming cut 7 bases from V and 4 bases from J; bases unmatched to any gene: 15. Germline loops: CDR1 MDHEN, CDR2 SYDVKM. The CDR3 consists of 17 residues. In DNA form, the CDR3 reads TGTGCCAGCACCCCTTGGGGGGGAGTAGACTCCACCGGGGAGCTGTTTTTT. This codes for CASTPWGGVDSTGELFF.

The rearrangement links TRBV4-1 to TRBJ1-4; D is possibly TRBD1 (6 bases). Germline V gene lookup returns CDR1 MGHRA and CDR2 YSYEKL. The CDR3 spans 17 residues. The V gene lost 0 bases and the J gene lost 7 bases, with 18 bases spanning the gap. DNA for the CDR3: TGCGCCAGCAGCCAAGATCTCTCGCGGGGGGCTCCTGAAAAACTGTTTTTT. Its protein is CASSQDLSRGAPEKLFF.

The V call is TRBV28, the J call TRBJ1-2, with D possibly TRBD1 on 5 matching bases. CDR3 length: 14 amino acids. The germline V gene encodes CDR1 MDHEN and CDR2 SYDVKM. V dropped 7 bases and J dropped 1 base, with 13 bases sitting between them. The CDR3 sequence is CASKRAGNNYGYTF. The CDR3 region has the DNA TGTGCCAGCAAAAGGGCAGGGAATAACTATGGCTACACCTTC.

The chain uses TRBV5-5 and TRBJ2-7; D gene ambiguous. This CDR3 has 14 amino acids. Per germline, CDR1 SGHKS and CDR2 YYEKEE (reference sequence). V shed 1 base and J shed 3 bases, with 11 bases lying between them. The CDR3 bases are TGTGCCAGCAGCTTGTTGAACGGGTACTACGAGCAGTACTTC. Translating gives CASSLLNGYYEQYF.

The DNA of the CDR3 is TGTGCCAGCAGCTTAGTCCAGACACTCGAGCAGTACTTC. It encodes CASSLVQTLEQYF. The chain employs TRBV11-2 and TRBJ2-7; D not resolved. Trimming shortened V by 1 base and J by 6 bases, and 10 bases separated the two germline ends. CDR3 length: 13 residues. Germline CDR1 reads SGHAT; CDR2 reads FQNNGV.